The present TCR beta chain was sequenced within a study of blood T cell repertoires in COVID-19. The wider study: Researchers got acute and convalescent COVID-19 samples from the United States, Italy and Spain. The cDNA or gDNA used as material had been derived from T cells, B-cell-depleted T cells, or PBMCs.

CDR1 and CDR2 from the germline V gene are SGHVS and FQNEAQ. The CDR3 loop spans 13 amino acids. V dropped 4 bases and J dropped 5; count of bases not matched to a gene: 2. Per the original methods: The assay estimated nucleated cells by amplifying reference gene primers. Measured with immunoSEQ multiplex PCR; TCRdb has only the in-frame clones, and not every one. The V and J calls and the clone size are those of that table, but D and trimming were determined from the DNA. The table records roughly 310,000 clones, over 75% of them present only once. The origin of this receptor is a woman aged 40 to 55 who had recovered from COVID-19. Sequenced sample: PBMCs or T cells enriched from blood (not recorded which). The genes are TRBV7-8 and TRBJ1-5; 7 nucleotides agree with TRBD1. This CDR3 is CASSSTGDQPQHF. CDR3 DNA: TGTGCCAGCAGCTCTACAGGGGATCAGCCCCAGCATTTT.